Below, one T cell receptor beta chain is given with its context. Clones were read by immunoSEQ multiplex PCR, and TCRdb kept only the in-frame ones, dropping some. Among roughly 85,000 clones listed, 80% to 90% were seen once. This sample was included in a study of blood T cell repertoires in COVID-19. Looking at the study overall: Material from acute and convalescent COVID-19 was sourced from the United States, Italy and Spain.

V gave up 6 bases and J gave up 10 bases, with 15 bases separating them. The CDR3 sequence is 12 residues long. The specimen sequenced was peripheral blood. The chain carries TRBV12-3 or TRBV12-4 and TRBJ1-1, with D tentatively TRBD1 (6 bases). The clonotype was recovered from a man in his fifties or sixties with active or convalescent COVID-19. The CDR3, as DNA: TGTGCCAGCAGACCATCGGGACAACGAGCTTTCTTT. Translation: CASRPSGQRAFF.